Shown below are 20 T cell receptor beta chains from a single sample sequenced in a study of beta chain features in type 1 diabetes. cDNA synthesis used the whole RNA isolate, giving expressed TCRB sequences. Clones were sequenced by immunoSEQ multiplex PCR, and TCRdb holds only the in-frame ones, with some missing. This sample yields about 150,000 clones, of which 9.2% are seen a single time; approximately 0.68% belongs to the top ten. Sequencing input: central memory CD4+ T cells from blood. These receptors came from a man between 18 and 29 years old in good health.

The chain's CDR3 is CASSDTWTGGNSMGQFF. For the CDR3, the DNA is TGTGCCAGTAGTGACACTTGGACAGGTGGGAACTCAATGGGGCAGTTCTTC. The chain joins TRBV19 to TRBJ2-1; 7 nucleotides line up with TRBD1. The ends lost 5 bases at V and 12 bases at J; junction bases unmatched: 22. The CDR3 contains 17 residues. Per the germline V gene, CDR1 is LNHDA and CDR2 is SQIVND (reference sequence).

The V call is TRBV7-2, the J call TRBJ1-2; the match to TRBD1 covers 7 bases. The CDR3 length is 15 residues. V shed 5 bases, J shed 5 bases, and the junction held 11 bases outside the gene matches. Germline V gene data show CDR1 as SGHTA and CDR2 as FQGNSA. The CDR3 DNA is TGTGCCAGCAGCCAACTTCAACAGGGGAAATATGGCTACACCTTC. Amino acid sequence: CASSQLQQGKYGYTF.

This chain joins TRBV5-4 and TRBJ2-3; 14 bases are a match to TRBD2. CDR1 and CDR2 (germline): SGHNT, YYREEE (reference sequence). V lost 4 bases to trimming and J lost 4 bases; unmatched junction nucleotides: 5. The CDR3 is 16 amino acids. The CDR3 loop reads CASSAGTSGGSDTQYF. Written as DNA, the CDR3 is TGTGCCAGCAGCGCCGGGACTAGCGGGGGATCAGATACGCAGTATTTT.

This clone was detected a few times. The V call is TRBV30, the J call TRBJ2-7; 8 bases are shared with TRBD2. The CDR3 has 14 amino acids. Germline-derived CDR1 and CDR2 are GTSNPN and SVGIG (reference sequence). After removal of 2 bases from V and 4 bases from J, the junction contained 7 bases not matched to a gene. DNA for the CDR3: TGTGCCTGGAGTTTCGGCGGGGGGTGGTACGAGCAGTACTTC. Translation: CAWSFGGGWYEQYF.

The V gene is TRBV7-6, the J gene TRBJ2-7, with D possibly being TRBD2 (5 bases). CDR1 and CDR2 (germline): SGHVS, FNYEAQ. V was trimmed by 2 bases and J by 2 bases, leaving 13 bases between them. This CDR3 is 15 amino acids long. For the CDR3, the DNA is TGTGCCAGCAGCTTATTAGAGGGCACAACCTACGAGCAGTACTTC. Amino acids: CASSLLEGTTYEQYF.

The CDR3, as DNA: TGTGCCAGCAGCTTAGAGGTGGGAGGGCAGTACTTC. This codes for CASSLEVGGQYF. The chain combines TRBV7-2 with TRBJ2-5, with 7 bases aligning to TRBD2. Germline V gene lookup returns CDR1 SGHTA and CDR2 FQGNSA. The trim removed 1 base at V and 11 bases at J, leaving 4 bases unmatched. This CDR3 region has 12 residues.

The genes are TRBV23-1 and TRBJ1-2; perhaps TRBD1 as D (5 bases). TRBV23-1 is designated an ORF whose function remains uncertain. With 3 bases removed from V and 1 base from J, the gap between germline ends came to 9 bases. This CDR3 is 14 amino acids long. The CDR3 DNA reads as TGCGCCAGCAGTCATGGACACATTAACTATGGCTACACCTTC. Translating it yields CASSHGHINYGYTF.

The chain recombines TRBV7-2 with TRBJ2-1, with a possible D match to TRBD2 (5 bases). Deletions cut 1 base from V and 0 bases from J, with 7 bases between. CDR1 SGHTA and CDR2 FQGNSA come from the germline V gene. This CDR3 comprises 15 residues. In DNA form, the CDR3 reads TGTGCCAGCAGCTTAGTGGGGAGCTCCTACAATGAGCAGTTCTTC. Translated, it gives CASSLVGSSYNEQFF. Together with reference TRBV7-2 and TRBJ2-1, the CDR3 gives the full variable domain: GAGVSQSPSNKVTEKGKDVELRCDPISGHTALYWYRQSLGQGLEFLIYFQGNSAPDKSGLPSDRFSAERTGGSVSTLTIQRTQQEDSAVYLCASSLVGSSYNEQFFGPGTRLTVL.

This clone was counted a few times. The V and J genes are TRBV5-1 and TRBJ2-5, with D tentatively TRBD2 (5 bases). CDR3 length equals 15 residues. V was shortened by 4 bases and J by 0 bases, with 13 bases between the two germline ends. Germline CDR1 reads SGHRS; CDR2 reads YFSETQ. The DNA for the CDR3 is TGCGCCAGCAGCCCCCGGACGGACTACCAAGAGACCCAGTACTTC. This encodes CASSPRTDYQETQYF.

In this sample, this clone turned up a few times. The chain joins TRBV28 to TRBJ2-5, with D unclear. The CDR3 is 10 residues long. The ends were cut back, 10 bases at V and 2 bases at J, with 5 bases in the middle. Germline CDR1 MDHEN, CDR2 SYDVKM. CDR3 sequence: CAIKQETQYF. Written as DNA, the CDR3 is TGTGCCATCAAACAAGAGACCCAGTACTTC.

The chain joins TRBV15 to TRBJ1-3; D not resolved. Germline-derived CDR1 and CDR2 are LNHNV and YYDKDF (reference sequence). The ends were cut back, 3 bases at V and 0 bases at J, with 15 bases in the middle. The CDR3 is made up of 17 amino acids. For the CDR3, the DNA is TGTGCCACCAGCAGGATTGATGTAGCCACCTCTGGAAACACCATATATTTT. Translating it yields CATSRIDVATSGNTIYF.

The chain links TRBV7-2 to TRBJ2-2; 8 bases fit TRBD2. V gave up 5 bases and J gave up 6 bases; unmatched junction bases: 5. Germline loops: CDR1 SGHTA, CDR2 FQGNSA. This CDR3 comprises 14 residues. The CDR3 is CASSQGLGAGELFF. CDR3 sequence (DNA): TGTGCCAGCAGCCAGGGACTAGGGGCCGGGGAGCTGTTTTTT.

Only a few counts were recorded for this clone. The V gene is TRBV11-2, the J gene TRBJ2-7; 12 bases fit TRBD2. The junction had 4 bases not matched to a gene; V was cut back by 1 base and J by 9 bases. The CDR3 spans 14 residues. Germline V lookup: CDR1 SGHAT, CDR2 FQNNGV. The CDR3: CASSLVLTSGRQYF. The CDR3 DNA reads as TGTGCCAGCAGCTTAGTTCTGACTAGCGGGAGGCAGTACTTC.

As regards this clone: The sample holds other DNA sequences that translate to the same CDR3. This sequence joins TRBV7-3 and TRBJ2-5; TRBD2 agrees at 9 bases. The CDR3 runs 15 residues. Germline V gene data show CDR1 as SGHTA and CDR2 as FQGTGA. J was trimmed by 2 bases and V by 1 base; bases with no gene match: 2. The CDR3 DNA follows: TGTGCCAGCAGCTTAATAGCGGGGGTGCAAGAGACCCAGTACTTC. This gives the protein CASSLIAGVQETQYF.

In its sample, this clone was seen a few times. V gene TRBV7-2 combines with J gene TRBJ2-3; D possibly corresponds to TRBD2 (6 bases). The CDR3 is made up of 14 amino acids. Germline loops: CDR1 SGHTA, CDR2 FQGNSA. V was cut by 3 bases and J by 4 bases, with 11 bases left in between. CDR3: CASSLERVPDTQYF. CDR3 DNA sequence: TGTGCCAGCAGCTTGGAGCGGGTTCCAGATACGCAGTATTTT.

This clone has a handful of counts. V is TRBV18 and J is TRBJ1-2; 9 bases fit TRBD1. V lost 9 bases and J lost 8; bases outside the gene matches: 13. Germline V gives CDR1 KGHSH, CDR2 LQKENI. The CDR3 contains 14 residues. The CDR3 DNA is TGTGCCAGTTCCGCCGCCGGGACAGGGAACGGCTACACCTTC. This translates into CASSAAGTGNGYTF.

This sequence joins TRBV11-2 and TRBJ1-5, with a tentative D call TRBD1 (5 bases). The CDR3 has 15 amino acids. Germline V CDR1 and CDR2: SGHAT, FQNNGV. V was clipped by 3 bases and J by 7 bases, with 16 bases between them. The CDR3, as DNA: TGTGCCAGCAGCTTCCACGGGGGAGGTGGCCAGCCCCAGCATTTT. Translation gives CASSFHGGGGQPQHF.

This clone was found a few times. V and J are TRBV15 and TRBJ2-7; the D gene is possibly TRBD2 (6 bases). From germline, CDR1 is LNHNV and CDR2 YYDKDF (reference sequence). Trimming took off 4 bases at V and 0 bases at J, with 13 bases between the two ends. CDR3 length equals 15 residues. CDR3 bases: TGTGCCACCAGCATCGCGGGGAGCCGCTCCTACGAGCAGTACTTC. It yields the protein CATSIAGSRSYEQYF.

V usage is TRBV6-5 and J usage is TRBJ1-2; a possible D gene is TRBD1 (5 bases). Germline V lookup: CDR1 MNHEY, CDR2 SVGAGI. V was clipped by 0 bases and J by 2 bases, with 10 bases between them. The CDR3 loop spans 15 amino acids. CDR3 amino acids: CASSYSYRGNYGYTF. DNA for the CDR3: TGTGCCAGCAGTTACTCTTATCGGGGGAACTATGGCTACACCTTC.

In DNA form, the CDR3 reads TGTGCCAGCAGCCGGACAGGAGGAAACACCATATATTTT. Amino acids: CASSRTGGNTIYF. This chain links TRBV5-6 with TRBJ1-3, with TRBD1 matching over 7 bases. This CDR3 comprises 13 residues. The germline V gene encodes CDR1 SGHDT and CDR2 YYEEEE. With 4 bases clipped from V and 4 bases from J, the junction kept 2 bases outside the gene matches. Together with reference TRBV5-6 and TRBJ1-3, the CDR3 gives the full variable domain: DAGVTQSPTHLIKTRGQQVTLRCSPKSGHDTVSWYQQALGQGPQFIFQYYEEEERQRGNFPDRFSGHQFPNYSSELNVNALLLGDSALYLCASSRTGGNTIYFGEGSWLTVV.